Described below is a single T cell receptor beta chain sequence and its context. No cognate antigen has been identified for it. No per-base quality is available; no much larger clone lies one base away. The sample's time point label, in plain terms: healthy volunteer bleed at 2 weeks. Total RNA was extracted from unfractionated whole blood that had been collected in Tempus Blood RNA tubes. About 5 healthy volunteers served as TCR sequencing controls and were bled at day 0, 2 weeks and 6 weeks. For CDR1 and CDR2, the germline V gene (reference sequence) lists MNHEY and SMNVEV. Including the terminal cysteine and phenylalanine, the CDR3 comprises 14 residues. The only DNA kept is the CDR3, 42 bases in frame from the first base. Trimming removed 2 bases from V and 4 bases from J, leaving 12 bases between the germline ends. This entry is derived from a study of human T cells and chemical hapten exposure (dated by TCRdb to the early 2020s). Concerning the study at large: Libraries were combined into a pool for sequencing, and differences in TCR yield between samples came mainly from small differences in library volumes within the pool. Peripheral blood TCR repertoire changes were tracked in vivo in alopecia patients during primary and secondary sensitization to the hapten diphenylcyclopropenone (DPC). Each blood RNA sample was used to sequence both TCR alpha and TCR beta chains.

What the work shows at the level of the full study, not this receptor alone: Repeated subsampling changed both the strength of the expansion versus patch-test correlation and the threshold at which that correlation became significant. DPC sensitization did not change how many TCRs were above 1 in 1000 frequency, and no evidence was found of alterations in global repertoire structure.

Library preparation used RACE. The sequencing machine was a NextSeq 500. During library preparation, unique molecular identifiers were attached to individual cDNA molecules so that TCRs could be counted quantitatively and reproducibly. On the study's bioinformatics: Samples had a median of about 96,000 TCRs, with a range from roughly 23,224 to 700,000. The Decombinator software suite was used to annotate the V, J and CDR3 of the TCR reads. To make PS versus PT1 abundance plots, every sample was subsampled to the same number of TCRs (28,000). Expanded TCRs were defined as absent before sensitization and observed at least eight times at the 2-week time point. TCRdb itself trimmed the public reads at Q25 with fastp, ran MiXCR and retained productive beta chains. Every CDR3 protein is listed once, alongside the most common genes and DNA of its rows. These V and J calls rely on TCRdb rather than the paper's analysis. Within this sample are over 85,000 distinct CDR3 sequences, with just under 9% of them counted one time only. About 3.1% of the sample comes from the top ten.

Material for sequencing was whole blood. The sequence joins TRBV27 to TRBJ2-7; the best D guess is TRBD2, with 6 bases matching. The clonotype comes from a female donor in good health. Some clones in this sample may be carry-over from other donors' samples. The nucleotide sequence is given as TGTGCCAGCAGTTTAAAAGGAGGGTCTTACGAGCAGTACTTC. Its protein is CASSLKGGSYEQYF.